These 8 T cell receptor beta chains originate from one sample sequenced in a study of T cells after yellow fever vaccination. One entry per CDR3 protein results from TCRdb running MiXCR on the 5' RACE reads. The sample carries almost 600,000 distinct CDR3 sequences, about 14% recorded once. Sequencing was performed on PBMCs, taken on the day of the yellow fever booster vaccination. These receptors all come from a man aged 25-45 years who received the YFV17D yellow fever vaccine.

This clonotype was picked up a small number of times. This chain links TRBV29-1 with TRBJ2-5; D possibly corresponds to TRBD1 (6 bases). The V end lost 6 bases, the J end lost 5 bases, and 13 bases lay between the germline ends. CDR1 is SQVTM, CDR2 ANQGSEA, per germline. The CDR3 runs to 12 residues. CDR3 amino acids: CSVVTGVETQYF. CDR3 nucleotide sequence: TGCAGCGTCGTGACAGGTGTCGAGACCCAGTACTTC.

The V and J genes are TRBV5-4 and TRBJ2-7, with no clear D. The CDR3 sequence is 15 residues long. V was clipped by 0 bases and J by 3 bases, with 13 bases between them. Germline CDR1 and CDR2: SGHNT and YYREEE (reference sequence). The chain's CDR3 is CASSLAPGGSYEQYF. The CDR3 DNA follows: TGTGCCAGCAGCTTGGCCCCGGGCGGTAGCTACGAGCAGTACTTC.

This clonotype has just a few counts. Mismatch with germline at one junction end may stem from a read error. V usage is TRBV7-2 and J usage is TRBJ2-2; D possibly corresponds to TRBD2 (5 bases). The CDR3 sequence is 13 residues long. Germline V CDR1 and CDR2: SGHTA, FQGNSA. The CDR3 sequence is CASSSGNAGELFF. CDR3 bases: TGTGCCAGCAGCTCCGGGAACGCCGGGGAGCTGTTTTTT.

This clonotype was found a few times. V usage is TRBV11-2 and J usage is TRBJ1-5; 7 bases agree with TRBD1. After removal of 4 bases from V and 4 bases from J, the junction contained 7 bases not matched to a gene. Germline V gene sequence: CDR1 SGHAT, CDR2 FQNNGV. The CDR3 has 15 amino acids. The chain's CDR3 is CASSSMTGRNQPQHF. The CDR3 DNA is TGTGCCAGCAGCTCGATGACAGGGAGGAATCAGCCCCAGCATTTT.

This clonotype was counted many times. The gene calls are TRBV25-1 and TRBJ2-3; no clear D gene. The ends were cut back, 6 bases at V and 3 bases at J, with 7 bases in the middle. Germline lookup yields CDR1 MGHDK and CDR2 SYGVNS. CDR3 length equals 12 residues. The CDR3 spells CASSSGTDTQYF. In DNA form, the CDR3 reads TGTGCCAGCAGCTCCGGGACAGATACGCAGTATTTT.

This clonotype came up a few times. The V gene is TRBV27, the J gene TRBJ2-5; TRBD2 matches 7 bases. Germline CDR1 is MNHEY and CDR2 is SMNVEV (reference sequence). CDR3 length: 13 amino acids. Germline trimming cut 8 bases from V and 5 bases from J; bases unmatched to any gene: 8. CDR3 loop: CASCRREGETQYF. The CDR3 DNA follows: TGTGCCAGCTGCCGAAGGGAGGGGGAGACCCAGTACTTC.

This clonotype was recorded a few times. The chain is built from TRBV20-1 and TRBJ2-7, with unresolved D. V dropped 6 bases and J dropped 0 bases, with 9 bases sitting between them. Germline V gives CDR1 DFQATT, CDR2 SNEGSKA (reference sequence). The CDR3 contains 12 residues. This chain's CDR3 is CSASPVSYEQYF. DNA for the CDR3: TGCAGTGCGAGCCCGGTCTCCTACGAGCAGTACTTC.

This clonotype came up a few times. J is TRBJ2-1 and V is TRBV28; D is uncertain. Deletions cut 4 bases from V and 5 bases from J, with 15 bases between. Germline CDR1 and CDR2: MDHEN and SYDVKM. The CDR3 has 15 residues. CDR3 coding DNA: TGTGCCAGCAGTTCCGGCGGAGCTTCTGACAATGAGCAGTTCTTC. Translation: CASSSGGASDNEQFF.